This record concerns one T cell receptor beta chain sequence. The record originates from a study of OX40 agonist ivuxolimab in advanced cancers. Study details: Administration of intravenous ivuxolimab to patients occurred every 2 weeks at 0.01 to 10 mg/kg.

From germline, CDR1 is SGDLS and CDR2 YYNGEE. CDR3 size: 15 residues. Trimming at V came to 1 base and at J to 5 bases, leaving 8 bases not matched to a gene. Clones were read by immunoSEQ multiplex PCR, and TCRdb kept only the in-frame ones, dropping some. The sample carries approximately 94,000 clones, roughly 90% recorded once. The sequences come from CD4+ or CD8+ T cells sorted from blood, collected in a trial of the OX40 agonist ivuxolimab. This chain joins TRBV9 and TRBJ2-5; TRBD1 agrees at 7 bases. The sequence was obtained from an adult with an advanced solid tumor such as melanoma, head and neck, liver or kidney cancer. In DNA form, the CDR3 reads TGTGCCAGCAGCGTATGGACAGGCTACGGGGAGACCCAGTACTTC. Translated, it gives CASSVWTGYGETQYF.